This T cell receptor beta chain was documented in a study of molecular identifiers for immune sequencing clone quantification listed by TCRdb under 2018. Concerning the study at large: For a replicate experiment, RNA from around 20,000 or 100,000 naive CD8 T cells was divided into five aliquots, of which four were sequenced. This methods study used CD8 T cells to benchmark TCR RNA copy counting and molecular-identifier clustering-based TCR repertoire sequencing (MIDCIRS).

Libraries of naive CD8 T cells were built from around 20,000 to 990,000 sorted cells, with 10%, 30% or 50% of the purified RNA used. Naive CD8 T cells, defined as CD8+CD4-CCR7+CD45RA+, were FACS-sorted into RLT Plus buffer on a BD FACSAria II. To test detection sensitivity, Jurkat RNA equal to 9 to 10 TCR copies was added to samples of roughly 18,000-1,100,000 naive CD8 T cells. Enrichment of CD8 T cells was performed with RosetteSep CD8+ T Cell Enrichment Cocktail and Ficoll-Paque, after which ACK red cell lysis was carried out. Only a few counts were recorded for this clonotype. Its antigen specificity is not known. Per-base qualities were not stored, and no clone one base away is much larger. Library method: PCR. TCRdb names Illumina HiSeq 4000 as the instrument used. Bulk TCR libraries were prepared as previously described, using TCR primers listed in Table S5. Purification of total RNA was performed with the Qiagen AllPrep DNA/RNA kit. Before any analysis, reads coming from multiple sequencing runs of the same library were combined into one pool. The study's processing was this. Reads were retained only if the reads had an exact TCR constant sequence, and the retained reads were trimmed to 150 nt and grouped according to their 12-nt molecular barcodes. Reads inside each barcode group were sub-clustered using a 15% Levenshtein threshold, and a quality-weighted consensus sequence was constructed for each RNA molecule. Non-functional sequences were excluded, and lower-count sequences lying one edit away from another sequence were also excluded. Barcode sub-clusters with fewer than 20% of the maximum read count were removed, based on fitting two negative binomial distributions. TCRdb cleaned the public reads at Q25 with fastp, built clones with MiXCR and kept in-frame beta chains. Rows with a matching CDR3 protein are joined into one entry that keeps the most common DNA and genes. The V and J calls, along with clone size, are taken from TCRdb and not from the paper's own processing. The sample has about 320,000 distinct CDR3 sequences on record, roughly 23% of them singletons. The ten largest clones represent 0.7% to 0.9% of the sample.

General study outcomes and caveats: Clones above 20 RNA copies held over 97% of molecules in CMV-specific effector cells but under 1% in naive cells. Highly expanded clone sizes could be underestimated if identical TCR molecules share a barcode. Modeling gave about 3.2 recovered TCR RNA copies per cell versus approximately 9 by digital PCR, implying 25% to 30% capture efficiency. When barcode sub-clustering was not used, chimeric consensus sequences inflated TCR diversity, with chimeras reaching as high as 47%. A single cell's worth of spiked-in Jurkat TCR RNA was reported detectable even among about a million naive CD8 T cells. The naive libraries included spiked-in Jurkat TCR RNA (10 copies' worth), and this RNA is not part of the donor repertoire.

The CDR3 sequence holds 14 residues, the cysteine and phenylalanine included. CDR3 DNA is the only sequence kept; it has 42 bases, read in frame from the first base. The V end gives up 6 bases and the J end 1 base, leaving 4 bases in the junction not matched to a gene. The receptor was isolated from a human donor in good health. Some libraries in this study had Jurkat cell RNA spiked in. Material for sequencing was naive CD8+ T cells from blood, with Jurkat cell RNA spiked in. The intended sense of this specimen's cell subset or site label: FACS-sorted CD8+CD4-CCR7+CD45RA+ naive T cells. In this chain, TRBV12-3 or TRBV12-4 is recombined with TRBJ2-5, with TRBD1 identical over 8 junction bases. The CDR3 region has the sequence CASSPGQAQETQYF. The base sequence is TGTGCCAGCAGCCCGGGACAGGCCCAAGAGACCCAGTACTTC.